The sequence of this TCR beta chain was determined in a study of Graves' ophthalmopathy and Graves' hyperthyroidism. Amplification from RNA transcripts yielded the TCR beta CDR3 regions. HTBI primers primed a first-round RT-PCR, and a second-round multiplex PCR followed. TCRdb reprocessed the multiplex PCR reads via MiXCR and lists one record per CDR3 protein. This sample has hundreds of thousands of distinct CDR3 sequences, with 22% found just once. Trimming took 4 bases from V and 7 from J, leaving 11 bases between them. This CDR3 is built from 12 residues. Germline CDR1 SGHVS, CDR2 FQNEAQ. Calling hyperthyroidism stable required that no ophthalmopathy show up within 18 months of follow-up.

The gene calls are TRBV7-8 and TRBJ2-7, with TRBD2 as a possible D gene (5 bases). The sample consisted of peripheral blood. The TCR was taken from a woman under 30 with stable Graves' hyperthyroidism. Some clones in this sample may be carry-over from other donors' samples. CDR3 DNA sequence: TGTGCCAGCAGCTCCAAGGAGGAGGAGCAGTACTTC. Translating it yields CASSSKEEEQYF.